This TCR beta chain stems from a study of CD8 T cells in ankylosing spondylitis. General study results and limits: A TCR beta motif made of several highly homologous variants seemed typical of ankylosing spondylitis blood.

With molecular barcodes, quantitative 5'-RACE was used to make the TCR beta libraries. One entry per CDR3 protein, called by TCRdb with MiXCR from the 5' RACE reads. The table lists more than 400,000 distinct CDR3 sequences, under 5.5% of them singletons. The table lists this clonotype with many counts. Its antigen is not known. The CDR3 consists of 14 residues. Trimming shortened V by 2 bases and J by 5 bases, and 9 bases separated the two germline ends. This rearrangement joins TRBV12-3 or TRBV12-4 to TRBJ2-2, with D uncertain. The receptor comes from a male donor with ankylosing spondylitis. Source material: blood, either unsorted or a sorted T cell fraction (not recorded which). CDR3 in amino acids: CASSLFVETGELFF. For the CDR3, the DNA is TGTGCCAGCAGTTTATTTGTCGAAACCGGGGAGCTGTTTTTT.